This TCR beta chain appears in the sequencing data of a study of T cells in Graves' hyperthyroidism and ophthalmopathy. This clonotype was seen more than once but under ten times. The antigen remains undetermined. Findings and caveats of the study: Model-based prediction identified ophthalmopathy a median approximately 6.2 months prior to its onset.

The CDR3 is 18 amino acids. With V trimmed by 1 base and J by 0 bases, 4 bases remained unmatched. Germline V lookup: CDR1 DFQATT, CDR2 SNEGSKA (reference sequence). Researchers amplified the TCR beta CDR3 regions from RNA transcripts. During a first-round RT-PCR of the TCR CDR3, the HTBI primer set was used. TCRdb re-called the multiplex PCR reads through MiXCR, storing one row per CDR3 protein. The repertoire holds approximately 510,000 distinct CDR3 sequences, with roughly 20% as singletons. The chain uses TRBV20-1 and TRBJ2-2, with 14 nucleotides matching TRBD2. The source material was blood. This TCR derives from a man younger than 30 with Graves' hyperthyroidism. This chain's CDR3 is CSARGLAGGGTNTGELFF. CDR3 nucleotides: TGCAGTGCTAGAGGACTAGCGGGGGGGGGTACGAACACCGGGGAGCTGTTTTTT.